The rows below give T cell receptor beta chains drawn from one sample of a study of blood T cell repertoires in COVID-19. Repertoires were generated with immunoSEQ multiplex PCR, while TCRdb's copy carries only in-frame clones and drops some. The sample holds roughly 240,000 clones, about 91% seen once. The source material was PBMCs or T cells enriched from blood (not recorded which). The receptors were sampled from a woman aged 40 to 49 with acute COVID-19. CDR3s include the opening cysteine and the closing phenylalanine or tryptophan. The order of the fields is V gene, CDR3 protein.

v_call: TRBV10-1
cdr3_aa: CASSAGTEAFF

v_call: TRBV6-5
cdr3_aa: CASRPWASSGNTIYF

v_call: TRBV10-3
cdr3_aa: CAISGIAGSTDTQYF

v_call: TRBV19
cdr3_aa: CASTSFRDRGRFYGYTF

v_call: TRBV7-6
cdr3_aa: CASSLGAGGRTNEKLFF

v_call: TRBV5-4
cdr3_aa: CASSLRGGTANTEAFF

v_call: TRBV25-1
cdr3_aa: CASRGGNPFGGYTF

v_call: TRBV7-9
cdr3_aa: CASSQQGLKETQYF

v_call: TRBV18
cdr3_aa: CASSPPNGGGSPLHF

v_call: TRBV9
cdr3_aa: CASSVAEDSLYF

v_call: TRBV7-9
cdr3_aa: CASSSQGSYNEQFF

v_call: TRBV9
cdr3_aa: CASSVSGNQPQHF

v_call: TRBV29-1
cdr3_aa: CSIRMGEGPSNYGYTF

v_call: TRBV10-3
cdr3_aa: CATTSTGGGNQPQHF

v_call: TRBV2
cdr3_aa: CASRAGTGGKEGYTF

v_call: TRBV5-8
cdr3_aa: CASSSTVHSYNEQFF

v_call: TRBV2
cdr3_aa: CASTSYAGGTGELFF

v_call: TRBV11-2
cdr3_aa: CASSLGGGQPQHF

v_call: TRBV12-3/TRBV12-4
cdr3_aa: CASSLSVYGYTF

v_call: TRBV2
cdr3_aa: CASTRLTSGRKTQYF

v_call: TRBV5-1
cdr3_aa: CASSNVGSRWTEAFF

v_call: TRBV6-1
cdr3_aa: CASSEARSAIQYF

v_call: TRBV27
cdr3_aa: CASSFQNSPLHF

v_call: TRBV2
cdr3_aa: CASSTSGNTIYF

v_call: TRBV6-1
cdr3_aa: CASSGTSGASSTDTQYF

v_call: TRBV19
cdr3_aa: CASTPGTGANSYEQYF

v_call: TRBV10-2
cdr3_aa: CASTVTGGPGNTIYF

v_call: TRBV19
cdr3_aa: CASSGQGGLAGETQYF

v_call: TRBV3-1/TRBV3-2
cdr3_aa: CASSQVGRDTGELFF

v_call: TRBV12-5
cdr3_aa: CASGLVGLNSPLHF

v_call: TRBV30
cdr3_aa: CAWSGRTGGFQPQHF

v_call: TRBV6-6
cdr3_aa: CASSYLGTVNQPQHF

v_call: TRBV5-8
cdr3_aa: CASRPGQSYGYTF

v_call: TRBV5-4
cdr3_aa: CASSYPPGRQETQYF

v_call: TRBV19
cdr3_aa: CASIGGKRATGELFF

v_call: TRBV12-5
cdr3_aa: CASGLTGVYGYTF

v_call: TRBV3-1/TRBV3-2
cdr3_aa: CASSQVRGRVGYTF

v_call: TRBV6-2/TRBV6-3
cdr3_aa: CASSGDSKNIQYF

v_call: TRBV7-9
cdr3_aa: CASSLSGGLYNEQFF

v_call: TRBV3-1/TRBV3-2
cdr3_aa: CASSQTGTHGNIQYF